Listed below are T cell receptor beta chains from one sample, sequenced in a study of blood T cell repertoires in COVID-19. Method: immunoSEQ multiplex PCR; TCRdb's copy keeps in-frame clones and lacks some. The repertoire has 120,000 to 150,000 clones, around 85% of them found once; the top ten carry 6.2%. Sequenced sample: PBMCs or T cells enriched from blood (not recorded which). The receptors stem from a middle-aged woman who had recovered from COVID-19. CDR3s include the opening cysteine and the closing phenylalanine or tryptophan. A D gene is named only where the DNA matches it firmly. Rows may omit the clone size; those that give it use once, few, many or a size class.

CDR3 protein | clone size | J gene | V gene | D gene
CASSVERAGETQYF | - | TRBJ2-5 | TRBV5-1 | -
CASSQDRGSPLHF | - | TRBJ1-6 | TRBV4-1 | -
CASSPLAGVAGELFF | - | TRBJ2-2 | TRBV19 | TRBD2
CASSQADRNYGYTF | - | TRBJ1-2 | TRBV4-1 | -
CSASVLAGRDEQFF | - | TRBJ2-1 | TRBV20-1 | TRBD2
CASSYVRTSGGNEQFF | - | TRBJ2-1 | TRBV6-5 | TRBD2
CASSQTRGHQFF | - | TRBJ2-1 | TRBV6-4 | -
CASSPTPQGTTGELFF | - | TRBJ2-2 | TRBV18 | -
CASSGPGQGSSYTF | once | TRBJ1-2 | TRBV7-9 | TRBD1
CASSQGGLAGEASSYNEQFF | - | TRBJ2-1 | TRBV4-1 | TRBD2
CAISSKNTEAFF | few | TRBJ1-1 | TRBV10-3 | -
CASSHSIGDRVFLEQYF | once | TRBJ2-7 | TRBV3-1/TRBV3-2 | TRBD1
CASTGLAGGNGELFF | once | TRBJ2-2 | TRBV9 | TRBD2
CASSDGSGTPPNSPLHF | - | TRBJ1-6 | TRBV9 | -
CASSPLLAGGGTQYF | - | TRBJ2-3 | TRBV18 | TRBD2